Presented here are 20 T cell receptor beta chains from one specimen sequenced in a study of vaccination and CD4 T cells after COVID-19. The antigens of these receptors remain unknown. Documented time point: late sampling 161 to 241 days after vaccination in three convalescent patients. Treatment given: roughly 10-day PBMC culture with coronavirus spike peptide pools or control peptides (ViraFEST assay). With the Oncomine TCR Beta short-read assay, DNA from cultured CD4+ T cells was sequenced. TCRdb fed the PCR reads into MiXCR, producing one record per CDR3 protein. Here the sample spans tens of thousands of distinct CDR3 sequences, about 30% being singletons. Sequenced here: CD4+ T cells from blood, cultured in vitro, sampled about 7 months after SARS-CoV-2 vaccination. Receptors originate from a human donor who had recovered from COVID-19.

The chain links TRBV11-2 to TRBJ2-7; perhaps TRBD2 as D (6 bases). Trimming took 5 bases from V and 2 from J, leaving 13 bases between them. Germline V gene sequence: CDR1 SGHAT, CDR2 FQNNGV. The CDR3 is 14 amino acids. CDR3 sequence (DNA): TGTGCCAGCAGCCGCGTAGCGGAGACCTACGAGCAGTACTTC. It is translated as CASSRVAETYEQYF.

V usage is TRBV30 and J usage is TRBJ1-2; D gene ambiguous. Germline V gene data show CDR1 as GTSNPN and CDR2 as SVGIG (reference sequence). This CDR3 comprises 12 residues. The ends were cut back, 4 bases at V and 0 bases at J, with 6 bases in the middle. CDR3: CAWTSTNYGYTF. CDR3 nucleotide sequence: TGTGCCTGGACTTCAACTAACTATGGCTACACCTTC.

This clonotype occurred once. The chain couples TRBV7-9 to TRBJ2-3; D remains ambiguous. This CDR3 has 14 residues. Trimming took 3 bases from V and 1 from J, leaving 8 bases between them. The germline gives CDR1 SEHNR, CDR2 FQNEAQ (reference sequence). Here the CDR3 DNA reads TGTGCCAGCAGCTTCCTAGATCGCACAGATACGCAGTATTTT. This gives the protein CASSFLDRTDTQYF.

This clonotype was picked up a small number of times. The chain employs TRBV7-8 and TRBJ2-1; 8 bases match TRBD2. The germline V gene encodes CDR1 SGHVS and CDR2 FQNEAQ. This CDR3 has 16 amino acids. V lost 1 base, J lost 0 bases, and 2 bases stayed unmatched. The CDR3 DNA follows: TGTGCCAGCAGCTTAGGGAGCGGGAGCTCCTACAATGAGCAGTTCTTC. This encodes CASSLGSGSSYNEQFF. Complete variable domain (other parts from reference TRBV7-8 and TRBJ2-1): GAGVSQSPRYKVAKRGQDVALRCDPISGHVSLFWYQQALGQGPEFLTYFQNEAQLDKSGLPSDRFFAERPEGSVSTLKIQRTQQEDSAVYLCASSLGSGSSYNEQFFGPGTRLTVL.

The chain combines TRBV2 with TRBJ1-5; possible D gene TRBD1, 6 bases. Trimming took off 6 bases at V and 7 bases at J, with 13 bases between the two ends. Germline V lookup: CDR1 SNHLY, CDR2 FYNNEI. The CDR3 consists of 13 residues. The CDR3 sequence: CASSLDSAQPQHF. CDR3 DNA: TGTGCCAGCAGCCTGGACAGTGCCCAGCCCCAGCATTTT.

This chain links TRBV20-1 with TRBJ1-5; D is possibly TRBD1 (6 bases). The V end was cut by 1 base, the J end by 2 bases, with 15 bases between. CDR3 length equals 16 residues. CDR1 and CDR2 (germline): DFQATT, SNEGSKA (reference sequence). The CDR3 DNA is TGCAGTGCTAGAGTGGGGGCCCCTCTTGGCAATCAGCCCCAGCATTTT. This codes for CSARVGAPLGNQPQHF.

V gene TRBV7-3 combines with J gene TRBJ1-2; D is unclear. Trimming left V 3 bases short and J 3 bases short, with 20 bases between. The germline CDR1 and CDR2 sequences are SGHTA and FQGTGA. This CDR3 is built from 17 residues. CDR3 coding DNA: TGTGCCAGCAGCTTTCTTAAGCTCCAGGCGGGTCACTATGGCTACACCTTC. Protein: CASSFLKLQAGHYGYTF.

This CDR3 is CASSYYPLAGKETQYF. DNA of the CDR3: TGTGCCAGCAGTTACTATCCCCTAGCGGGAAAAGAGACCCAGTACTTC. J is TRBJ2-5 and V is TRBV6-2 or TRBV6-3; TRBD2 agrees at 9 bases. J was trimmed by 3 bases and V by 1 base; bases with no gene match: 6. CDR1 is MNHEY and CDR2 is SVGEGT in the germline V gene. The CDR3 loop spans 16 amino acids.

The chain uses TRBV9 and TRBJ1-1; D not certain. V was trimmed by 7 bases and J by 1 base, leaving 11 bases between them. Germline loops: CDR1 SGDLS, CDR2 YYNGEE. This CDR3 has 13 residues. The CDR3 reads CASATGTNTEAFF. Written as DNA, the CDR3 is TGTGCCAGCGCGACCGGAACGAACACTGAAGCTTTCTTT.

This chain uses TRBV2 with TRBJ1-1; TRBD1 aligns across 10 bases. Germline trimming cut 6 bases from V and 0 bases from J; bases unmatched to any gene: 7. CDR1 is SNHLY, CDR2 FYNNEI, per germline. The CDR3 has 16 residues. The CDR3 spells CASRGQGWGLNTEAFF. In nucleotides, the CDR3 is TGTGCCAGCAGGGGACAGGGGTGGGGATTGAACACTGAAGCTTTCTTT.

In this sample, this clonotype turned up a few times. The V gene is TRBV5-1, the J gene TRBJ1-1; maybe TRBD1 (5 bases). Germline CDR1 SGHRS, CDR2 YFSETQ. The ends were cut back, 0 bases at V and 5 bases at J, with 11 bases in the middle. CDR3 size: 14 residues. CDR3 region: CASSLAGVETEAFF. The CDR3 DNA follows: TGCGCCAGCAGCTTGGCGGGGGTCGAGACTGAAGCTTTCTTT.

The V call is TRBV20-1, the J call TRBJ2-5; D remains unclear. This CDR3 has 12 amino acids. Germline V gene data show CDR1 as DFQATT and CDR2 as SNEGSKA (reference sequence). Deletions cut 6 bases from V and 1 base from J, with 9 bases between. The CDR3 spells CSAQPTQETQYF. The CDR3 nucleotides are TGCAGTGCCCAGCCAACCCAAGAGACCCAGTACTTC.

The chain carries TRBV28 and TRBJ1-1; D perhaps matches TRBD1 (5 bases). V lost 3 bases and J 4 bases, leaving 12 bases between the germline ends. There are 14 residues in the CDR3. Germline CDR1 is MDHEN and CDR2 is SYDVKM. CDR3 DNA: TGTGCCAGCAGTTTTCGGCGAGGGACCACTGAAGCTTTCTTT. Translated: CASSFRRGTTEAFF.

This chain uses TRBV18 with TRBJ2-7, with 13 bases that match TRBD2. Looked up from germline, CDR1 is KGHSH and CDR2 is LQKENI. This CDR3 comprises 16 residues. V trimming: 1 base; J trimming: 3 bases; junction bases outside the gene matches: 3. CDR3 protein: CASSPRTSGSIYEQYF. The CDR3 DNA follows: TGTGCCAGCTCACCACGGACTAGCGGGAGTATCTACGAGCAGTACTTC.

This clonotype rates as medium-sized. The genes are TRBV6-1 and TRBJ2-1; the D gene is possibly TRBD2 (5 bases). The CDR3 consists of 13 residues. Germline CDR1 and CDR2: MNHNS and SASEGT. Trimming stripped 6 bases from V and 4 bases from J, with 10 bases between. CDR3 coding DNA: TGTGCCAGCAGCAGGACTGATTACAATGAGCAGTTCTTC. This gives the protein CASSRTDYNEQFF.

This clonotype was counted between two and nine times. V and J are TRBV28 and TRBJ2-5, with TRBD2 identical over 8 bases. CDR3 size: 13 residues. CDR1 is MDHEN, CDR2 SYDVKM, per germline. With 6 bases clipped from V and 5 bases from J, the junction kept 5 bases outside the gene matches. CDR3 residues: CASSGGGRETQYF. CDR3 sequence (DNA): TGTGCCAGCAGCGGGGGGGGACGCGAGACCCAGTACTTC.

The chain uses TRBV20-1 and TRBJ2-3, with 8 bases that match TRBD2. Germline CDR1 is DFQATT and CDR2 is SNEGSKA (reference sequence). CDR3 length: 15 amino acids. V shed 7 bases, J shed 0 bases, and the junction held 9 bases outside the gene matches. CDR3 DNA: TGCAGTGAAGCGGGAGTACGGGCTAGCACAGATACGCAGTATTTT. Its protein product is CSEAGVRASTDTQYF.

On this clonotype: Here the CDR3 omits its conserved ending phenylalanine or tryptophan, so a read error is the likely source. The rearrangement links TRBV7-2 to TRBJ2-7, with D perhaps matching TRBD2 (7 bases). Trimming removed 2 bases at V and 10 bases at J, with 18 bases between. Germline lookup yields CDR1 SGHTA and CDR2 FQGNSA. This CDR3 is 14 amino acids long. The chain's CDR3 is CASSLRTGGAEQYS. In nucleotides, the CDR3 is TGTGCCAGCAGCTTAAGGACTGGGGGGGCCGAACAGTACTCC.

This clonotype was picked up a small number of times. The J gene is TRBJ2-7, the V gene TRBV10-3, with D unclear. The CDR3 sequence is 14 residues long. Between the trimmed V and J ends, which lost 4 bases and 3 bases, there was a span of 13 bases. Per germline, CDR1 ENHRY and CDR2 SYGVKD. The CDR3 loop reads CAISGSRVGYEQYF. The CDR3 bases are TGTGCCATCAGTGGGAGTAGGGTAGGCTACGAGCAGTACTTC.

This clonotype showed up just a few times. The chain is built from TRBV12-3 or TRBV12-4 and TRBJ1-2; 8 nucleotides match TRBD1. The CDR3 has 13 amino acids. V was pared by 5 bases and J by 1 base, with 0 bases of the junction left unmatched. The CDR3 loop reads CASSTGGNYGYTF. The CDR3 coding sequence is TGTGCCAGCAGTACAGGGGGTAACTATGGCTACACCTTC.